The next 25 T cell receptor beta chains were all read from a single sample in a study of T cell changes during pregnancy in multiple sclerosis (dated by TCRdb to about 2019). Libraries were made using the immunoSEQ multiplex PCR assay. TCRdb retrieved this table from immuneACCESS and kept in-frame rearrangements only. Not all clones are present; in checked studies, unresolved V genes account for under half, and no reason is known for the remainder. This sample gives 55,000 to 80,000 clones in total; roughly 90% of them show up just once. 8% to 9.5% of the sample is held by the ten biggest clonotypes. Source: peripheral blood, taken after pregnancy. The receptor source for this set is a female donor in good health, enrolled as a control in a pregnancy study.

The chain links TRBV4-3 to TRBJ1-4; no reliable D call. This CDR3 has 15 residues. V was pared by 3 bases and J by 0 bases, with 8 bases between. Germline CDR1 LGHNA, CDR2 YSLEER. The DNA of the CDR3 is TGCGCCAGCAGCCATTCAGGTTCAACTAATGAAAAACTGTTTTTT. Translated: CASSHSGSTNEKLFF.

This chain's CDR3 is CASSQDEGPLADTQYF. The CDR3 DNA sequence: TGTGCCAGCAGCCAAGATGAGGGTCCGCTCGCAGATACGCAGTATTTT. The chain has TRBV14 and TRBJ2-3; D might be TRBD2 (5 bases). The CDR3 has 16 amino acids. Trimming shortened V by 0 bases and J by 4 bases, and 14 bases separated the two germline ends. Looked up from germline, CDR1 is SGHDN and CDR2 is FVKESK.

The chain recombines TRBV6-1 with TRBJ1-2; tentatively, D is TRBD1 (6 bases). Trimming stripped 5 bases from V and 2 bases from J, with 12 bases between. Looked up from germline, CDR1 is MNHNS and CDR2 is SASEGT. This CDR3 is 14 amino acids long. The CDR3 region is CASSPERGNYGYTF. The CDR3 DNA sequence: TGTGCCAGCAGTCCGGAGAGGGGGAACTATGGCTACACCTTC.

The sample holds a few counts of this clone. The chain uses TRBV2 and TRBJ2-7, with 11 bases aligning to TRBD2. The CDR3 runs to 14 residues. With V trimmed by 7 bases and J by 2 bases, 4 bases remained unmatched. Germline V CDR1 and CDR2: SNHLY, FYNNEI. The CDR3 is CASKLAGETYEQYF. The DNA for the CDR3 is TGTGCCAGCAAACTAGCGGGGGAAACCTACGAGCAGTACTTC.

The chain links TRBV19 to TRBJ1-2; D perhaps matches TRBD1 (5 bases). The CDR3 spans 13 residues. Germline CDR1 reads LNHDA; CDR2 reads SQIVND (reference sequence). V shed 5 bases and J shed 8 bases, with 15 bases lying between them. This chain's CDR3 is CASSHGGYDGYTF. Here the CDR3 DNA reads TGTGCCAGTAGTCACGGGGGTTACGACGGCTACACCTTC.

The V call is TRBV11-2, the J call TRBJ1-2; the match to TRBD1 covers 7 bases. The CDR3 runs 15 residues. Looked up from germline, CDR1 is SGHAT and CDR2 is FQNNGV. Unmatched junction bases numbered 9, after V lost 2 bases and J lost 6 bases. CDR3 amino acids: CASSLYRGNANGYTF. CDR3 DNA: TGTGCCAGCAGCTTATACAGGGGTAACGCGAATGGCTACACCTTC.

This rearrangement joins TRBV30 to TRBJ2-1; 7 nucleotides line up with TRBD2. Per the germline V gene, CDR1 is GTSNPN and CDR2 is SVGIG (reference sequence). The V gene end was trimmed by 3 bases and the J gene end by 7 bases; junction bases not matched to a gene: 15. CDR3 length equals 16 residues. CDR3 residues: CAWSPWLGGGGNEQFF. The CDR3 DNA reads as TGTGCCTGGAGCCCTTGGCTGGGGGGGGGTGGGAATGAGCAGTTCTTC.

The chain is built from TRBV19 and TRBJ2-7; 7 nucleotides align to TRBD1. Germline V gene data show CDR1 as LNHDA and CDR2 as SQIVND (reference sequence). CDR3 length: 13 residues. The junction had 1 base not matched to a gene; V was cut back by 5 bases and J by 0 bases. CDR3 sequence: CASSRDSSYEQYF. DNA of the CDR3: TGTGCCAGTAGTCGGGACAGCTCCTACGAGCAGTACTTC.

The gene calls are TRBV19 and TRBJ1-1; the D is unclear. Germline CDR1 is LNHDA and CDR2 is SQIVND (reference sequence). The CDR3 consists of 13 residues. V was cut by 1 base and J by 1 base, with 4 bases left in between. The CDR3 is CASSIVRNTEAFF. CDR3 coding DNA: TGTGCCAGTAGTATAGTTCGGAACACTGAAGCTTTCTTT.

The chain joins TRBV7-9 to TRBJ2-1; TRBD2 aligns across 10 bases. Germline CDR1 and CDR2: SEHNR and FQNEAQ (reference sequence). With 5 bases clipped from V and 7 bases from J, the junction kept 8 bases outside the gene matches. CDR3 length: 15 residues. Here the CDR3 reads CASSPSGRAWNEQFF. In DNA form, the CDR3 reads TGTGCCAGCAGCCCGAGCGGGAGGGCCTGGAATGAGCAGTTCTTC. The full variable domain, in which reference TRBV7-9 and TRBJ2-1 provide the parts outside the CDR3, is DTGVSQNPRHKITKRGQNVTFRCDPISEHNRLYWYRQTLGQGPEFLTYFQNEAQLEKSRLLSDRFSAERPKGSFSTLEIQRTEQGDSAMYLCASSPSGRAWNEQFFGPGTRLTVL.

This chain joins TRBV20-1 and TRBJ1-1; no reliable D call. From germline, CDR1 is DFQATT and CDR2 SNEGSKA (reference sequence). The V and J ends lost 1 base and 4 bases respectively, with 4 bases between them. The CDR3 spans 11 residues. The CDR3 nucleotides read TGCAGTGCTAGAGTGGCCACTGAAGCTTTCTTT. Amino acid sequence: CSARVATEAFF.

The genes are TRBV10-3 and TRBJ1-5; the match to TRBD1 covers 8 bases. The CDR3 consists of 14 residues. Germline CDR1 reads ENHRY; CDR2 reads SYGVKD. J lost 6 bases, V lost 10 bases, and 11 bases had no gene match. The CDR3 DNA reads as TGTGCCAGCGGACAGGGCTTGGTGGGTCAGCCCCAGCATTTT. Translation: CASGQGLVGQPQHF.

This clone has just one count. CDR3 nucleotide sequence: TGTGCCAGCAGCCCACGGACAGGGGGGGGTGAAAAACTGTTTTTT. Protein product: CASSPRTGGGEKLFF. V is TRBV7-2 and J is TRBJ1-4, with 10 bases matching TRBD1. V lost 5 bases to trimming and J lost 7 bases; unmatched junction nucleotides: 7. The V gene's germline CDR1 is SGHTA and CDR2 FQGNSA. The CDR3 length is 15 residues.

The CDR3: CASRRQGIYASPLHF. The CDR3, as DNA: TGTGCCAGCAGAAGACAGGGGATTTATGCTTCACCCCTCCACTTT. V is TRBV6-5 and J is TRBJ1-6; TRBD1 matches at 8 bases. Looked up from germline, CDR1 is MNHEY and CDR2 is SVGAGI. The CDR3 is 15 amino acids. The J segment lost 9 bases and the V segment lost 6 bases, leaving 10 bases of the junction unmatched.

This chain connects TRBV27 to TRBJ1-2, with a tentative D call TRBD1 (5 bases). The CDR3 spans 11 residues. V lost 6 bases to trimming and J lost 8 bases, with 10 bases between them. CDR1 is MNHEY, CDR2 SMNVEV, per germline (reference sequence). In nucleotides, the CDR3 is TGTGCCAGCAGATCCTCAGGGGGCTACACCTTC. It is translated as CASRSSGGYTF.

The gene calls are TRBV5-1 and TRBJ2-1; 10 nucleotides line up with TRBD1. Trimming cost V 3 bases and J 7 bases; bases outside gene matches: 4. CDR1 is SGHRS, CDR2 YFSETQ, per germline. The CDR3 consists of 14 residues. CDR3 DNA: TGCGCCAGCAGCTCTTGGACAGGGGGGAATGAGCAGTTCTTC. It is translated as CASSSWTGGNEQFF.

The V gene is TRBV18, the J gene TRBJ2-7, with 7 bases lining up with TRBD2. Germline V lookup: CDR1 KGHSH, CDR2 LQKENI. The junction had 3 bases not matched to a gene; V was cut back by 5 bases and J by 2 bases. There are 13 residues in the CDR3. CDR3 in DNA: TGTGCCAGCTCAAAGCGGGGACCCTACGAGCAGTACTTC. Protein sequence: CASSKRGPYEQYF.

The rearrangement uses TRBV11-2 and TRBJ1-2; D is unclear. V lost 6 bases and J 7 bases, leaving 18 bases between the germline ends. The CDR3 has 14 amino acids. CDR1 SGHAT and CDR2 FQNNGV come from the germline V gene. CDR3: CASRTLDGRGGYTF. CDR3 sequence (DNA): TGTGCCAGCAGGACCCTGGACGGTCGGGGTGGCTACACCTTC.

The rearrangement uses TRBV6-1 and TRBJ1-5; 8 nucleotides agree with TRBD1. The CDR3 sequence is 14 residues long. From germline, CDR1 is MNHNS and CDR2 SASEGT. J lost 2 bases, V lost 7 bases, and 4 bases had no gene match. The CDR3 protein is CASIKQGGNQPQHF. CDR3 coding DNA: TGTGCCAGCATCAAACAGGGGGGCAATCAGCCCCAGCATTTT.

In its sample, this clone was seen once. The gene calls are TRBV6-6 and TRBJ1-2; 7 bases map to TRBD1. The CDR3 is 15 amino acids. In germline, CDR1 is MNHNY, CDR2 SVGAGI (reference sequence). V shed 2 bases, J shed 7 bases, and the junction held 10 bases outside the gene matches. The CDR3, as DNA: TGTGCCAGCAGTTACGCGACAGGGCCTGAGGCTGGCTACACCTTC. Translating it yields CASSYATGPEAGYTF.

The V gene is TRBV10-1, the J gene TRBJ2-1, with D perhaps matching TRBD2 (5 bases). This CDR3 contains 14 residues. V was shortened by 2 bases and J by 7 bases, with 12 bases between the two germline ends. Germline V gene lookup returns CDR1 WNHNN and CDR2 SYGVQD (reference sequence). CDR3 DNA sequence: TGCGCCAGCAGTGAGGAATTAAGCGGTAATGAGCAGTTCTTC. Translation gives CASSEELSGNEQFF.

A word on this clone: The identical CDR3 is also encoded by other nucleotide sequences in the sample. The chain links TRBV5-4 to TRBJ2-7; TRBD2 matches at 10 bases. The CDR3 length is 15 residues. Germline V gene lookup returns CDR1 SGHNT and CDR2 YYREEE (reference sequence). V was clipped by 0 bases and J by 4 bases; unmatched bases: 4. The CDR3 coding sequence is TGTGCCAGCAGCTTGGGTCTAGCGGGAGCGTACGAGCAGTACTTC. The encoded protein is CASSLGLAGAYEQYF.

The chain carries TRBV6-6 and TRBJ1-1, with 7 bases aligning to TRBD1. Per germline, CDR1 MNHNY and CDR2 SVGAGI (reference sequence). The J segment lost 1 base and the V segment lost 6 bases, leaving 2 bases of the junction unmatched. CDR3 length: 13 amino acids. CDR3 sequence reads: CASSRTGNTEAFF. The CDR3 DNA sequence: TGTGCCAGCAGCCGGACAGGGAACACTGAAGCTTTCTTT.

This clone was seen a few times. The V call is TRBV18, the J call TRBJ1-1, with TRBD1 matching over 7 bases. V was pared by 5 bases and J by 0 bases, with 3 bases of the junction left unmatched. Per the germline V gene, CDR1 is KGHSH and CDR2 is LQKENI. The CDR3 extends over 14 amino acids. The CDR3 here is CASSTQGLNTEAFF. CDR3 coding DNA: TGTGCCAGCTCAACACAGGGGCTGAACACTGAAGCTTTCTTT.

The chain recombines TRBV7-9 with TRBJ1-2; D might be TRBD1 (6 bases). Germline assignment: CDR1 SEHNR and CDR2 FQNEAQ (reference sequence). With 5 bases removed from V and 2 bases from J, the gap between germline ends came to 9 bases. CDR3 size: 13 residues. The chain's CDR3 is CASSPTGNYGYTF. The CDR3 DNA sequence: TGTGCCAGCAGCCCAACAGGGAACTATGGCTACACCTTC.